This T cell receptor beta chain was observed in a study of tumor-infiltrating lymphocytes in localized non-small cell lung cancer. Study background: The cohort mixed smokers and never-smokers, several histologies, and some post-neoadjuvant-chemotherapy samples. Resected tumor was paired with non-adjacent uninvolved lung from the same patient.

Turning to this clone: The antigen is undetermined.

Study results and limitations: Tumors had more T cell infiltration than uninvolved lung, per TCRbeta sequencing and CD3 counts. Immunotypes IM1 and IM2 had similar TCR-derived T-cell fractions.

The CDR3 has 14 residues. Germline CDR1 reads SGHTA; CDR2 reads FQGNSA. The V end was cut by 5 bases, the J end by 6 bases, with 17 bases between. Data came from immunoSEQ multiplex PCR; TCRdb stores just in-frame clones and leaves some out. This table has under 7,500 clones, about 61% appearing once. The material sequenced was lung tumor tissue. This rearrangement joins TRBV7-2 to TRBJ2-7, with D possibly TRBD1 on 6 matching bases. This clonotype originated in a human donor with non-small cell lung cancer. CDR3 nucleotides: TGTGCCAGCAGCCCGTTGTGGGGACAAGGCGAGCAGTACTTC. Translation gives CASSPLWGQGEQYF.